This entry is about one TCR beta chain. These data belong to a study of blood T cell repertoires in COVID-19. Study context: The origin of the acute and convalescent COVID-19 samples was the United States, Italy and Spain. The cDNA or gDNA used as material had been derived from T cells, B-cell-depleted T cells, or PBMCs.

This CDR3 region has 14 residues. Trimming stripped 2 bases from V and 1 base from J, with 8 bases between. In germline, CDR1 is SGHTA, CDR2 FQGTGA. In the original analysis: The assay estimated nucleated cells by amplifying reference gene primers. This table comes from immunoSEQ multiplex PCR, and its TCRdb copy is limited to in-frame clones, with some not included. For V, J and clone size, that table is used; D and trimming come from the DNA. The table includes about 360,000 clones, approximately 86% detected once. Sequenced input: peripheral blood. The chain is built from TRBV7-3 and TRBJ1-1, with TRBD1 as a possible D gene (6 bases). The origin of this receptor is a woman in her sixties with COVID-19, enrolled during active disease. The CDR3 sequence is CASSLLGGNTEAFF. The CDR3 DNA sequence: TGTGCCAGCAGCTTACTAGGGGGGAACACTGAAGCTTTCTTT. The complete variable domain, with remaining parts taken from reference TRBV7-3 and TRBJ1-1, reads GAGVSQTPSNKVTEKGKYVELRCDPISGHTALYWYRQSLGQGPEFLIYFQGTGAADDSGLPNDRFFAVRPEGSVSTLKIQRTERGDSAVYLCASSLLGGNTEAFFGQGTRLTVV.